Below, one T cell receptor (beta chain) is given with its context. Its specificity is not known. PCR amplification relied on 60 Vbeta primers (plus 13 Jbeta primers). Some clones are missing from TCRdb's copy, which holds only in-frame ones; the method was immunoSEQ multiplex PCR. Among over 250,000 clones listed, 86% were seen once. From germline, CDR1 is MDHEN and CDR2 SYDVKM. This CDR3 has 13 amino acids. V was pared by 3 bases and J by 5 bases, with 8 bases between. The sample originates from a study of cytomegalovirus exposure and HLA in healthy donors. General observations from the study: The CMV antigen specificity of a few CMV-associated chains was confirmed through in vitro analysis. Earlier analysis looked at TCR beta V segments, and most were productive about 87% or about 30% of the time. An analysis that was carried out later associated about 17,000 TCR beta sequences with HLA alleles at 0.05 false discovery rate. The study flagged about 160 TCR beta chains as cytomegalovirus-associated.

This rearrangement joins TRBV28 to TRBJ2-1, with D hard to call. This TCR derives from a man aged 40-49 years in good health and CMV-seropositive. The material sequenced was PBMCs. CDR3 nucleotide sequence: TGTGCCAGCAGTTTCTTCGGAGACAATGAGCAGTTCTTC. Amino acid sequence: CASSFFGDNEQFF.